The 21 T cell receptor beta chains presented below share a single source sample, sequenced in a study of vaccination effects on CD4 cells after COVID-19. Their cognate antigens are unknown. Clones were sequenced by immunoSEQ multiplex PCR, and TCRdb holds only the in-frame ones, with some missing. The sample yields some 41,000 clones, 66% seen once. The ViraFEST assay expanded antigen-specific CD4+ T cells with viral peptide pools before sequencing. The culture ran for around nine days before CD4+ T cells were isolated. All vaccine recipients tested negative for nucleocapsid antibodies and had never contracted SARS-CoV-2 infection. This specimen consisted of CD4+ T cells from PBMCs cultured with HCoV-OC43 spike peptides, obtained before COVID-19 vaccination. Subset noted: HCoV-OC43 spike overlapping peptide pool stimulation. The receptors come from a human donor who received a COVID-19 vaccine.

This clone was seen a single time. In nucleotides, the CDR3 is TGTGCCACCAGTGATTCAGGCAGGGGGCAAGAGACCCAGTACTTC. This sequence encodes CATSDSGRGQETQYF. The chain recombines TRBV24-1 with TRBJ2-5; 7 bases map to TRBD1. The CDR3 length is 15 residues. V lost 2 bases and J lost 2; bases outside the gene matches: 4. CDR1 and CDR2 from the germline V gene are KGHDR and SFDVKD.

CDR3 in amino acids: CASKPNAVGSYEQYF. The CDR3 region has the DNA TGTGCCAGCAAACCAAATGCGGTGGGCTCCTACGAGCAGTACTTC. V and J are TRBV27 and TRBJ2-7, with D uncertain. CDR1 is MNHEY and CDR2 is SMNVEV in the germline V gene (reference sequence). CDR3 length equals 15 residues. The V end lost 7 bases, the J end lost 0 bases, and 16 bases lay between the germline ends.

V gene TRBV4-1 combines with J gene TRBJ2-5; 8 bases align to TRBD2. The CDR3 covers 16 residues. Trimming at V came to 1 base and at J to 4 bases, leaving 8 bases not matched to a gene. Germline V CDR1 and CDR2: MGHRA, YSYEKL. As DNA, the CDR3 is TGCGCCAGCAGCCAAGGTTCCGGGGGGGGGCGAGAGACCCAGTACTTC. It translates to CASSQGSGGGRETQYF.

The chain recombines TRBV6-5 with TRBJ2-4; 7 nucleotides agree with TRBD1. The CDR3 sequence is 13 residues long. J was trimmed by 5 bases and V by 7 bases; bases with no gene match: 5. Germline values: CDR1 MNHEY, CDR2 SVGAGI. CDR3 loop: CASTRGQENIQYF. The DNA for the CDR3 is TGTGCCAGCACTAGAGGACAGGAAAACATTCAGTACTTC.

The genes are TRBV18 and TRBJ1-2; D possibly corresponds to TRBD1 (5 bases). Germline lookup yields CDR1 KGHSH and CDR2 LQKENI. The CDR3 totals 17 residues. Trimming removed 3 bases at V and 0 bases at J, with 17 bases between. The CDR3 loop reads CASSPLTGKRTNYGYTF. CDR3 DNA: TGTGCCAGCTCACCTTTAACAGGCAAGAGAACTAACTATGGCTACACCTTC.

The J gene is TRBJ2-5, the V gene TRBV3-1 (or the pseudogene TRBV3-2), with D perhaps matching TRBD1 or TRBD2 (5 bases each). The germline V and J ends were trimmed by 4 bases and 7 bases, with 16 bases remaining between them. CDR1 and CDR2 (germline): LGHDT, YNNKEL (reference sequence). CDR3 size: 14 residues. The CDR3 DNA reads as TGTGCCAGCAGCCCGTACGGGGTCCAGGGGACCCAGTACTTC. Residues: CASSPYGVQGTQYF.

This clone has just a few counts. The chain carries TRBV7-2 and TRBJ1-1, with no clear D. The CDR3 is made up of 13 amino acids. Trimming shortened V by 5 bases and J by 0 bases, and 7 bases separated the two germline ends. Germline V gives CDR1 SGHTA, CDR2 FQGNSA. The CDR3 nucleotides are TGTGCCAGCAGCCCCGTTCTGAACACTGAAGCTTTCTTT. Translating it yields CASSPVLNTEAFF.

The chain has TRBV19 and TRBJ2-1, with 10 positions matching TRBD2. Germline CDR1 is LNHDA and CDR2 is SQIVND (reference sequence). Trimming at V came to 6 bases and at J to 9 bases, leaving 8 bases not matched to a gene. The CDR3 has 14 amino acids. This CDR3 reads CASRISGRVGEQFF. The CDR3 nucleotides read TGTGCCAGTAGAATCAGCGGGAGGGTGGGTGAGCAGTTCTTC. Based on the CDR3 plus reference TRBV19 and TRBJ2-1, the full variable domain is DGGITQSPKYLFRKEGQNVTLSCEQNLNHDAMYWYRQDPGQGLRLIYYSQIVNDFQKGDIAEGYSVSREKKESFPLTVTSAQKNPTAFYLCASRISGRVGEQFFGPGTRLTVL.

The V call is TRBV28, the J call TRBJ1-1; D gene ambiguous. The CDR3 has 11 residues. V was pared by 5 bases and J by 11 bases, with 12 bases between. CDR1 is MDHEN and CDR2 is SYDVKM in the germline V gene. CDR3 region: CASSIAGRAFF. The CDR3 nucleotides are TGTGCCAGCAGTATCGCCGGGAGGGCTTTCTTT.

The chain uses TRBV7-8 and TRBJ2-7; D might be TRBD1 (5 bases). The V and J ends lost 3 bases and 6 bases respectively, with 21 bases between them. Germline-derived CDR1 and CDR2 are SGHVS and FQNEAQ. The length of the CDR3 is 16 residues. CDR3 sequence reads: CASSFGESGYSGEQYF. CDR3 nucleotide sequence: TGTGCCAGCAGCTTCGGCGAATCAGGGTACTCAGGCGAGCAGTACTTC.

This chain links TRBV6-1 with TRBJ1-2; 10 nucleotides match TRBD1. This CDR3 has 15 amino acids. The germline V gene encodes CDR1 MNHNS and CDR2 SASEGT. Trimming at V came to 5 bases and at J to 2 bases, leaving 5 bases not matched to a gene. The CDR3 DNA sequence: TGTGCCAGCAGTCGGACAGGGGGTGAGAACTATGGCTACACCTTC. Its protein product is CASSRTGGENYGYTF.

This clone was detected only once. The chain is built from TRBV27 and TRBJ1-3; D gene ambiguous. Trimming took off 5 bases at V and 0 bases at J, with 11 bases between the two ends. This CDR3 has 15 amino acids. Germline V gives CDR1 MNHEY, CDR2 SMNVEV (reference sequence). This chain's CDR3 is CASSAQANSGNTIYF. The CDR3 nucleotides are TGTGCCAGCAGTGCCCAGGCTAACTCTGGAAACACCATATATTTT.

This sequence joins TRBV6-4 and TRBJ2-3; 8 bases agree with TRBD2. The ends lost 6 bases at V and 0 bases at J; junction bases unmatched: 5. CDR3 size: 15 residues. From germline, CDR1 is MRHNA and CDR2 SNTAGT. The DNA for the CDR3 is TGTGCCAGCAGCCAAATAGCGGGAAGCACAGATACGCAGTATTTT. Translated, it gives CASSQIAGSTDTQYF.

The CDR3 DNA reads as TGCGCCAGCAGCTTGGCCCTACAGGGAAACATTCAGTACTTC. Its translation: CASSLALQGNIQYF. The chain joins TRBV5-1 to TRBJ2-4; tentative D call: TRBD1 (6 bases). V was trimmed by 0 bases and J by 6 bases, leaving 10 bases between them. This CDR3 region has 14 residues. Germline V gene data show CDR1 as SGHRS and CDR2 as YFSETQ.

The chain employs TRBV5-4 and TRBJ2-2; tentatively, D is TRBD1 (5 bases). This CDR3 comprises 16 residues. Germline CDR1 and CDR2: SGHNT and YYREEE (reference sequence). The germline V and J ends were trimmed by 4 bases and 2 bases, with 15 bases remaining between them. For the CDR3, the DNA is TGTGCCAGCAGCGGAGCCTGGACACGCAACACCGGGGAGCTGTTTTTT. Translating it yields CASSGAWTRNTGELFF.

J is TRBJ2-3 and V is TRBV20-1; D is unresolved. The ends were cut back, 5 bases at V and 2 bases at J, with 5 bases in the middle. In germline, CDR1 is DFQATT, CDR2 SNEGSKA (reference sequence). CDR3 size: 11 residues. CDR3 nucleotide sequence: TGCAGTGCTCACTTCACAGATACGCAGTATTTT. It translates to CSAHFTDTQYF.

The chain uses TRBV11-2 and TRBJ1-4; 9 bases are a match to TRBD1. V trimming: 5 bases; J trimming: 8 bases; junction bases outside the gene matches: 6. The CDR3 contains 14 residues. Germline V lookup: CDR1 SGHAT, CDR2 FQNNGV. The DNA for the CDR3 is TGTGCCAGCAGCCCGGGACAGGGAAGAGAAAAACTGTTTTTT. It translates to CASSPGQGREKLFF.

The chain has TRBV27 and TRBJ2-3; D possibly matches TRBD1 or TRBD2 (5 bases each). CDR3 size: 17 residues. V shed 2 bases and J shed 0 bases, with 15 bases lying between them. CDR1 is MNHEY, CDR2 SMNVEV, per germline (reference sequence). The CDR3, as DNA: TGTGCCAGCAGTTTAGAAGGGCGCTGGGGGAGCACAGATACGCAGTATTTT. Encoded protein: CASSLEGRWGSTDTQYF.

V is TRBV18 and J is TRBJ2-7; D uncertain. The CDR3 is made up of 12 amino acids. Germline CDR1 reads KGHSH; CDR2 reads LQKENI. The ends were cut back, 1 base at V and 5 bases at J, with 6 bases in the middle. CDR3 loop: CASSPLKDEQYF. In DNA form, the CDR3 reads TGTGCCAGCTCACCACTTAAGGACGAGCAGTACTTC.

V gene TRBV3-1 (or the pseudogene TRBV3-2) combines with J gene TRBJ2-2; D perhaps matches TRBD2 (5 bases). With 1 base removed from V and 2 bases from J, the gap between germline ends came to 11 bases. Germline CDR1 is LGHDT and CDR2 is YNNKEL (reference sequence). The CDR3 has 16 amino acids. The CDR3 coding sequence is TGTGCCAGCAGCCAAGCTGGACTGGCCAACACCGGGGAGCTGTTTTTT. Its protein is CASSQAGLANTGELFF.

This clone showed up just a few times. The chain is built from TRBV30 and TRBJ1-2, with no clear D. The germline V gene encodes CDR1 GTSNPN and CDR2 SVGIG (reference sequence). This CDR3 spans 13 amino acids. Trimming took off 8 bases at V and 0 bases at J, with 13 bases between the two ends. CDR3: CARQQLTNYGYTF. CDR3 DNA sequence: TGTGCCCGGCAACAGTTGACTAACTATGGCTACACCTTC. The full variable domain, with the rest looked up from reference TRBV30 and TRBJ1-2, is SQTIHQWPATLVQPVGSPLSLECTVEGTSNPNLYWYRQAAGRGLQLLFYSVGIGQISSEVPQNLSASRPQDRQFILSSKKLLLSDSGFYLCARQQLTNYGYTFGSGTRLTVV.